This is a list of T cell receptor beta chains from one sample in a study of blood T cell repertoires in COVID-19. Data came from immunoSEQ multiplex PCR; TCRdb stores just in-frame clones and leaves some out. The repertoire holds roughly 95,000 clones, with approximately 80% as singletons. The specimen sequenced was peripheral blood. The origin of the receptors is a man aged 55 to 70 with acute or convalescent COVID-19. Both conserved end residues are part of each CDR3. A D gene is named only where the DNA matches it firmly. Some rows mark clone size as missing; the rest say once, few, many or name a class of expanded clone.

TRBD1	TRBV27	-	TRBJ1-5	TGTGCCAGCAGTGGGGTAGGGGGCGGTCAGCCCCAGCATTTT	CASSGVGGGQPQHF
-	TRBV11-2	-	TRBJ1-1	TGTGCCAGCAGCTTAGTATTTAGTGGTGAAGCTTTCTTT	CASSLVFSGEAFF
TRBD1	TRBV4-1	-	TRBJ1-6	TGCGCCAGCAGCCAAGAGTTAGGGGGCTTAAGAGGTTCACCCCTCCACTTT	CASSQELGGLRGSPLHF
-	TRBV5-1	-	TRBJ2-7	TGCGCCAGCAGCTCCCCCCCAGGCGAGCAGTACTTC	CASSSPPGEQYF
TRBD1	TRBV5-1	-	TRBJ1-5	TGCGCCAGCAGCTTGGGACAGGGAGGCCAGCCCCAGCATTTT	CASSLGQGGQPQHF
TRBD1	TRBV6-5	-	TRBJ2-1	TGTGCCAGCAGACGCGACAGGGGGCGCCACAATGAGCAGTTCTTC	CASRRDRGRHNEQFF
TRBD2	TRBV25-1	-	TRBJ2-3	TGTGCCAGCGGCTGGACTAGCGGGGGGGGAGATACGCAGTATTTT	CASGWTSGGGDTQYF
-	TRBV7-2	-	TRBJ1-2	TGTGCCAGCAGCTTCCTGACGGGATATGGCTACACCTTC	CASSFLTGYGYTF
TRBD1	TRBV27	-	TRBJ1-5	TGTGCCAGCAGTTCGGGACAGGGGTTTGAGAGCAATCAGCCCCAGCATTTT	CASSSGQGFESNQPQHF
-	TRBV19	-	TRBJ2-7	TGTGCCAGTAGTATCGAGGCGGCGAGCTCCTACGAGCAGTACTTC	CASSIEAASSYEQYF
-	TRBV18	-	TRBJ1-5	TGTGCCAGCTCACCGGACAGAGGGCAGCCCCAGCATTTT	CASSPDRGQPQHF
-	TRBV7-9	few	TRBJ2-7	TGTGCCAGCAGCTTAGTGGCAGGGGCTTTAGCCCGCTCCTACGAGCAGTACTTC	CASSLVAGALARSYEQYF
-	TRBV18	once	TRBJ2-1	TGTGCCAGCTCACCCGAAAGAGGGAGTCGGGATGAGCAGTTCTTC	CASSPERGSRDEQFF
-	TRBV12-3/TRBV12-4	-	TRBJ1-2	TGTGCCAGCAGTTTAACTGGGGCTGGCTACACCTTC	CASSLTGAGYTF
-	TRBV12-3/TRBV12-4	-	TRBJ1-3	TGTGCCAGCACAATCTCTGGAAACACCATATATTTT	CASTISGNTIYF
TRBD2	TRBV2	-	TRBJ2-1	TGTGCCAGCAGTGAAGGTCTAGCGGGGATCGGGGAGCAGTTCTTC	CASSEGLAGIGEQFF
TRBD1	TRBV7-9	-	TRBJ1-1	TGTGCCAGCAGCTATGGGACAGCAATGAACACTGAAGCTTTCTTT	CASSYGTAMNTEAFF
-	TRBV10-3	-	TRBJ1-4	TGTGCCATCAGTGTGTCAGGGGCGGATGAAAAACTGTTTTTT	CAISVSGADEKLFF
-	TRBV5-1	many	TRBJ1-4	TGCGCCAGCAGCTTGGTGTCGGGCAGGGATAATGAAAAACTGTTTTTT	CASSLVSGRDNEKLFF
-	TRBV9	-	TRBJ1-2	TGTGCCAGCAGCCCCCCCACAGGGAACTATGGCTACACCTTC	CASSPPTGNYGYTF
-	TRBV7-2	-	TRBJ2-5	TGTGCCAGCAGCTTACTCAGGGTAGAGACCCAGTACTTC	CASSLLRVETQYF
TRBD2	TRBV24-1	-	TRBJ2-1	TGTGCCACCAGTGATTTCCCTAGCGGGACATACAATGAGCAGTTCTTC	CATSDFPSGTYNEQFF
-	TRBV5-1	-	TRBJ1-1	TGCGCCAGCAGCTTGGGCGACTTGAACACTGAAGCTTTCTTT	CASSLGDLNTEAFF
-	TRBV9	-	TRBJ1-6	TGTGCCAGCAGCGTAGACAGTGGATATAATTCACCCCTCCACTTT	CASSVDSGYNSPLHF
-	TRBV5-1	-	TRBJ2-4	TGCGCCAGCAGCTTGGGGCCCGAAATGGTGAACATTCAGTACTTC	CASSLGPEMVNIQYF
-	TRBV10-1	-	TRBJ1-1	TGCGCCAGTTCGGACTGGGGCACTGAAGCTTTCTTT	CASSDWGTEAFF
-	TRBV5-6	-	TRBJ1-3	TGTGCCAGCAGCTTGGGTGGGGCGAACACCATATATTTT	CASSLGGANTIYF
TRBD1	TRBV2	-	TRBJ2-5	TGTGCCAGCATCCGTAGGACAGGGGGGATGGAGACCCAGTACTTC	CASIRRTGGMETQYF
TRBD1	TRBV19	once	TRBJ2-2	TGTGCCAGTAGTATTTCCCAGGGGGCCGGGTGGTACACCGGGGAGCTGTTTTTT	CASSISQGAGWYTGELFF
-	TRBV3-1/TRBV3-2	-	TRBJ1-1	TGTGCCAGCAGCCAGGACACTTCCACTGAAGCTTTCTTT	CASSQDTSTEAFF
-	TRBV11-2	-	TRBJ2-1	TGTGCCAGCAGCCATCCGGCGCAGGGAAATGAGCAGTTCTTC	CASSHPAQGNEQFF
-	TRBV7-6	-	TRBJ1-3	TGTGCCAGCAGCTTAGTGGCGGGTCCTGGAAACACCATATATTTT	CASSLVAGPGNTIYF
-	TRBV11-3	-	TRBJ2-7	TGTGCCAGCAGCTTCTCAGGGGCGCAGCACGAGCAGTACTTC	CASSFSGAQHEQYF
-	TRBV6-5	-	TRBJ1-2	TGTGCCAGCAGTTACTCGAATCCAGGGGTTGGCTACACCTTC	CASSYSNPGVGYTF
-	TRBV5-8	-	TRBJ2-4	TGTGCCAGCAGCTCAACAGGAACCGGGGGCAAAAACATTCAGTACTTC	CASSSTGTGGKNIQYF
-	TRBV10-3	-	TRBJ1-5	TGTGCCATCAGTCAGACAGAACCCAATCAGCCCCAGCATTTT	CAISQTEPNQPQHF
-	TRBV7-9	-	TRBJ2-1	TGTGCCAGCAGACTAGATTTAGACAATGAGCAGTTCTTC	CASRLDLDNEQFF
TRBD2	TRBV6-2/TRBV6-3	-	TRBJ2-7	TGTGCCAGCAGTCAGGGTAGCGGGAGTTTGCAGTACTTC	CASSQGSGSLQYF
-	TRBV5-4	few	TRBJ2-2	TGTGCCAGCGAGGAGGGGCGCGGCAGGAACACCGGGGAGCTGTTTTTT	CASEEGRGRNTGELFF
-	TRBV10-1	once	TRBJ2-1	TGCGCCAGCAGTGACCGTTACAATGAGCAGTTCTTC	CASSDRYNEQFF
TRBD2	TRBV30	-	TRBJ2-1	TGTGCCTGGAGTCAGGGGCTAGCGGGGCACAATGAGCAGTTCTTC	CAWSQGLAGHNEQFF
TRBD2	TRBV11-2	-	TRBJ2-7	TGTGCCAGCAGCTTAGTTACTAGCGGGGGTGAGCAGTACTTC	CASSLVTSGGEQYF
-	TRBV6-2/TRBV6-3	once	TRBJ2-1	TGTGCCAGCAGTTCACAGACCCGCTCCTACAATGAGCAGTTCTTC	CASSSQTRSYNEQFF
-	TRBV9	-	TRBJ2-2	TGTGCCAGCAGCGTATCCAAGACGGGGAACACCGGGGAGCTGTTTTTT	CASSVSKTGNTGELFF
-	TRBV30	-	TRBJ1-1	TGTGCCTGGAGTATGGGTGGAGACACTGAAGCTTTCTTT	CAWSMGGDTEAFF
-	TRBV12-3/TRBV12-4	-	TRBJ1-2	TGTGCCAGCAGTCCCACAGGGAATTATGGCTACACCTTC	CASSPTGNYGYTF
TRBD1	TRBV13	-	TRBJ1-2	TGTGCCAGCAGCCCTCGGACAGGGTTCGGCTACACCTTC	CASSPRTGFGYTF
-	TRBV12-5	once	TRBJ1-5	TGTGCTAGTGGTTCAGGAACCCAGCCCCAGCATTTT	CASGSGTQPQHF
TRBD2	TRBV7-7	-	TRBJ2-1	TGTGCCAGCAGCGCGTTAGCGGGAGTTTGGAATGAGCAGTTCTTC	CASSALAGVWNEQFF
-	TRBV4-1	-	TRBJ1-2	TGCGCCAGCAGCCAGTCCACGACCGGGACACTGCGCGGCTACACCTTC	CASSQSTTGTLRGYTF
TRBD1	TRBV5-1	-	TRBJ2-1	TGCGCCAGCAGCTTGTGGACAGGGGTCTACAATGAGCAGTTCTTC	CASSLWTGVYNEQFF
-	TRBV6-1	few	TRBJ1-3	TGTGCCAGCAGTGAGAGTTACTCTGGAAACACCATATATTTT	CASSESYSGNTIYF
TRBD2	TRBV19	-	TRBJ2-3	TGTGCCAGTACCCCAGGACTAGCGGGGAGTTCTAGCACAGATACGCAGTATTTT	CASTPGLAGSSSTDTQYF
TRBD2	TRBV7-2	-	TRBJ2-5	TGTGCCAGCAGCCGGGGACTAGCGGGAGGGCCAGAGACCCAGTACTTC	CASSRGLAGGPETQYF
TRBD2	TRBV3-1/TRBV3-2	-	TRBJ2-5	TGTGCCAGCGCGGGGGGGCTCACGGGGACCCAGTACTTC	CASAGGLTGTQYF